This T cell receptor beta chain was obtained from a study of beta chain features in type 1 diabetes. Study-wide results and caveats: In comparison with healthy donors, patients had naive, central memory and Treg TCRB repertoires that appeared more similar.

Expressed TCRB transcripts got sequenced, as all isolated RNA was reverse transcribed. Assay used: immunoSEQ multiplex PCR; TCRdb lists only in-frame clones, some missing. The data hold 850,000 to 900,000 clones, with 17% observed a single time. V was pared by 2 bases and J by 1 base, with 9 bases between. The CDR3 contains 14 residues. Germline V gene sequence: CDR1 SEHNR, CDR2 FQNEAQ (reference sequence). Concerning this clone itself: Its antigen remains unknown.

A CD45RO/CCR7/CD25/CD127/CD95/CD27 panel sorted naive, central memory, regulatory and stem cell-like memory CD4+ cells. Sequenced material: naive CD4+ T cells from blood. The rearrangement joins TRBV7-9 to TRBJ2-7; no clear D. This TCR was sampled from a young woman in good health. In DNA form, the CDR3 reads TGTGCCAGCAGCTTAAGGGCAGCTTCCTACGAGCAGTACTTC. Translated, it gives CASSLRAASYEQYF.